The clone carrying this TCR beta chain was counted ten times or more. Its matching antigen is unknown. Building the TCR beta libraries relied on iRepertoire HTBI primers, and CDR3 regions underwent Arm-PCR. TCRdb analysed the multiplex PCR reads with MiXCR anew, one entry per CDR3 protein. The sample includes 550,000 to 650,000 distinct CDR3 sequences, about 16% of them seen just once. This entry belongs to a study of regulatory T cells in long-lasting Graves disease. Study-level points and caveats: Persistent Graves' patients possessed reduced TCR diversity relative to recently diagnosed ones.

The CDR3 extends over 12 amino acids. The V and J ends lost 5 bases and 5 bases respectively, with 10 bases between them. Per germline, CDR1 MDHEN and CDR2 SYDVKM. Time point: newly diagnosed GD, antithyroid drugs for less than 3 months. Preparation of the TCR library used RNA extracted from PBMCs. These data were also filed under a second study, of T cells in Graves' hyperthyroidism and ophthalmopathy. That study adds: Researchers barred patients who had uncontrolled infection, other autoimmune disease, pregnancy or lactation.

This specimen was peripheral blood mononuclear cells (PBMCs), taken at new diagnosis, from a patient treated with antithyroid drugs. This sequence originates from a man aged 18 to 35 with Graves disease. V is TRBV28 and J is TRBJ2-7, with D possibly being TRBD2 (6 bases). The CDR3: CASSADYHEQYF. Written as DNA, the CDR3 is TGTGCCAGCAGTGCGGACTACCACGAGCAGTACTTC.